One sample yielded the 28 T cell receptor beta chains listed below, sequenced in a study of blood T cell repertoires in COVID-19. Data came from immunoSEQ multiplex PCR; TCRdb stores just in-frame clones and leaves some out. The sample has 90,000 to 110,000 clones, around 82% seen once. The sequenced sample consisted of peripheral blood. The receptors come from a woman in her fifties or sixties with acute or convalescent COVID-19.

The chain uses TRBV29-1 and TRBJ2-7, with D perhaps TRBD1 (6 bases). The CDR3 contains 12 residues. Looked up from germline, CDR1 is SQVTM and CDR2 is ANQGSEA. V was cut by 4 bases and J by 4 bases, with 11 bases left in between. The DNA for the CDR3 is TGCAGCGTTGGGCCAGGGGATTACGAGCAGTACTTC. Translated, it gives CSVGPGDYEQYF.

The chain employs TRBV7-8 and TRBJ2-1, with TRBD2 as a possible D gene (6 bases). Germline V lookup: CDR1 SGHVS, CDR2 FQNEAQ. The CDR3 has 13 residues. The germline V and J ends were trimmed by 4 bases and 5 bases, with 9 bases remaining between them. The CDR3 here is CASSYWTNNEQFF. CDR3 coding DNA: TGTGCCAGCAGCTACTGGACTAACAATGAGCAGTTCTTC.

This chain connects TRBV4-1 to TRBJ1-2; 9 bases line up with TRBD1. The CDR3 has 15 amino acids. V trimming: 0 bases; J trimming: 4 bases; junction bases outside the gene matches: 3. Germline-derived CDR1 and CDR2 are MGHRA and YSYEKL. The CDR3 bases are TGCGCCAGCAGCCAAGATAGGGACAGGGCCTATGGCTACACCTTC. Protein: CASSQDRDRAYGYTF.

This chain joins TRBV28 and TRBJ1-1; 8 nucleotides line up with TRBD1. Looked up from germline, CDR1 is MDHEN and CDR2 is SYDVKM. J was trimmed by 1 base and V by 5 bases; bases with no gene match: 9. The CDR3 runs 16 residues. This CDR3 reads CASSEPGGQGNTEAFF. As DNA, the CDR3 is TGTGCCAGCAGTGAGCCAGGGGGCCAGGGGAACACTGAAGCTTTCTTT.

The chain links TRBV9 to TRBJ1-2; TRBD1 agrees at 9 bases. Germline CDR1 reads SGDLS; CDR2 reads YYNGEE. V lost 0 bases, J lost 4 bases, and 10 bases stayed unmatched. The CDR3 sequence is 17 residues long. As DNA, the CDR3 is TGTGCCAGCAGCGTAGCCCCTATCGGGACAGGGTCCTATGGCTACACCTTC. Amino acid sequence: CASSVAPIGTGSYGYTF.

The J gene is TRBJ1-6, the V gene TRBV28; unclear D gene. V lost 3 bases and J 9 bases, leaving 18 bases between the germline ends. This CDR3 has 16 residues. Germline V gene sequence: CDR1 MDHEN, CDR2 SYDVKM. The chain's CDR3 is CASSFKASFSGSPLHF. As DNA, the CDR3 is TGTGCCAGCAGTTTCAAGGCCAGCTTCTCAGGTTCACCCCTCCACTTT.

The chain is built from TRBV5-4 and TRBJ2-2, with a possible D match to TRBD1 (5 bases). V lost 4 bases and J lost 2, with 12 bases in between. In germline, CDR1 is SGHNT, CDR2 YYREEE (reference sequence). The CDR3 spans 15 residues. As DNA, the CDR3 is TGTGCCAGCAGCCCCCCGACAGCCAACACCGGGGAGCTGTTTTTT. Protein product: CASSPPTANTGELFF.

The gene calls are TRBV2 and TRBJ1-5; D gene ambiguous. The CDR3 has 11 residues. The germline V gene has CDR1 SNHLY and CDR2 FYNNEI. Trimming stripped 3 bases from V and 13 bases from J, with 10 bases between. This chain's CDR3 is CASSERATQHF. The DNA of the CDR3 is TGTGCCAGCAGTGAGAGGGCAACGCAGCATTTT.

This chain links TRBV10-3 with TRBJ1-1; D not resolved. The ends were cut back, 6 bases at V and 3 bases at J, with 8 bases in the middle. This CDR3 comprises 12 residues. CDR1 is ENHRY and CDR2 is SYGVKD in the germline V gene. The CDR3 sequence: CAIRDRDTEAFF. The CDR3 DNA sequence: TGTGCCATCAGAGACCGGGACACTGAAGCTTTCTTT.

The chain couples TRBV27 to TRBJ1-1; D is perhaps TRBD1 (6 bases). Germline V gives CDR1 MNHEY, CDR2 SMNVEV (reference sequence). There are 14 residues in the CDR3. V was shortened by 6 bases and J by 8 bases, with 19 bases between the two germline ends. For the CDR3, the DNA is TGTGCCAGCAGCCATGGTGGGGGCTGGTACGAAGCTTTCTTT. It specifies CASSHGGGWYEAFF.

CDR3: CASSSERGKANYGYTF. The CDR3 region has the DNA TGTGCCAGCAGTTCCGAAAGAGGCAAAGCTAACTATGGCTACACCTTC. The V and J genes are TRBV6-2 or TRBV6-3 and TRBJ1-2; D is ambiguous. Germline CDR1 and CDR2: MNHEY and SVGEGT. CDR3 length equals 16 residues. With 4 bases removed from V and 0 bases from J, the gap between germline ends came to 15 bases.

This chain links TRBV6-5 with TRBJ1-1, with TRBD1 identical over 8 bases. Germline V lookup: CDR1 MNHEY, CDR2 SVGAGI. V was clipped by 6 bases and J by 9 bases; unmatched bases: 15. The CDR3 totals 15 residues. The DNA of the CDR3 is TGTGCCAGCAGATTGGCGACAGGGGCGACAAGTAAAGCTTTCTTT. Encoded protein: CASRLATGATSKAFF.

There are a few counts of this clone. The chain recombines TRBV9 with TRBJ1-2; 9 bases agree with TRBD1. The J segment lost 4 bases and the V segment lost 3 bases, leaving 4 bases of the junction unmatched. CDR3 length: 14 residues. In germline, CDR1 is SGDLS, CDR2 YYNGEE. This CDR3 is CASSGDRGSYGYTF. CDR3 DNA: TGTGCCAGCAGCGGAGACAGGGGGTCCTATGGCTACACCTTC.

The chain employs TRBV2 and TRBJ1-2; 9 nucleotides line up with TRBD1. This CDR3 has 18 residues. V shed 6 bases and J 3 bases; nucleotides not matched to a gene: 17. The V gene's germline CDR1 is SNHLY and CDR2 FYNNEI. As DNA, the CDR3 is TGTGCCAGCAGAACTTGGGGACAGGGCCCACGGGCTGACTATGGCTACACCTTC. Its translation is CASRTWGQGPRADYGYTF.

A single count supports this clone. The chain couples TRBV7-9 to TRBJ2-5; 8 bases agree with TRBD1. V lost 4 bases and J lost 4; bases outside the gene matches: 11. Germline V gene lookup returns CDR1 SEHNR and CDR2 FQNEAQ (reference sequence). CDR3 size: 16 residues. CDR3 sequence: CASSSRTGLVGETQYF. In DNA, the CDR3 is TGTGCCAGCAGCTCCCGGACAGGGTTAGTAGGAGAGACCCAGTACTTC.

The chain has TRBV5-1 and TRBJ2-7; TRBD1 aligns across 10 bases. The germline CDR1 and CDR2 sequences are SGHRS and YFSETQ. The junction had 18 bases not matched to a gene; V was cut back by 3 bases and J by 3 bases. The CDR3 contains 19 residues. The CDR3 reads CASSSLPGQGSLVGYEQYF. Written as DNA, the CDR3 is TGCGCCAGCAGCTCCTTACCGGGACAGGGGAGCCTCGTCGGCTACGAGCAGTACTTC.

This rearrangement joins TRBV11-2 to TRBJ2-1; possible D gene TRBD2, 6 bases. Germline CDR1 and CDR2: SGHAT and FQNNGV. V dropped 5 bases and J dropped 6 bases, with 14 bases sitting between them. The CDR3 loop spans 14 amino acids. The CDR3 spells CASSRSAGSNEQFF. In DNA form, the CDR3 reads TGTGCCAGCAGCCGCAGCGCGGGGTCCAATGAGCAGTTCTTC.

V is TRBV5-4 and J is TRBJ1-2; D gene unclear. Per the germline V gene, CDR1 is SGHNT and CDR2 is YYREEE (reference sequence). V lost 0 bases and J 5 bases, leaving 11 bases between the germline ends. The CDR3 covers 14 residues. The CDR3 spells CASSLGGRTYGYTF. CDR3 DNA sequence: TGTGCCAGCAGCTTGGGAGGCAGAACGTATGGCTACACCTTC.

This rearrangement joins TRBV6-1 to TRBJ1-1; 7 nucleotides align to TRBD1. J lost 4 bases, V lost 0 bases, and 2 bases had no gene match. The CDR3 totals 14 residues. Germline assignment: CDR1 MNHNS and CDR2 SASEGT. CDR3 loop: CASSEADRITEAFF. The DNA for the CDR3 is TGTGCCAGCAGTGAAGCGGACAGGATCACTGAAGCTTTCTTT.

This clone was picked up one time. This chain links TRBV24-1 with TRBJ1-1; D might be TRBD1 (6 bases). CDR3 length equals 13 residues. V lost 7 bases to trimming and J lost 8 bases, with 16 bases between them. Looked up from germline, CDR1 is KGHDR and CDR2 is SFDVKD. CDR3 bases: TGTGCCACCAGACCTCTGGACAGCGAAGAAGCTTTCTTT. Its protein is CATRPLDSEEAFF.

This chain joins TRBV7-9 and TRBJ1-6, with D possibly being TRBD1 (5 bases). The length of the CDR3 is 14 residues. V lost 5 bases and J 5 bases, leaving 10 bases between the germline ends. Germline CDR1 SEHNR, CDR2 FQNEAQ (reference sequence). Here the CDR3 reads CASSRRGDNSPLHF. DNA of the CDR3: TGTGCCAGCAGCCGACGGGGGGATAATTCACCCCTCCACTTT.

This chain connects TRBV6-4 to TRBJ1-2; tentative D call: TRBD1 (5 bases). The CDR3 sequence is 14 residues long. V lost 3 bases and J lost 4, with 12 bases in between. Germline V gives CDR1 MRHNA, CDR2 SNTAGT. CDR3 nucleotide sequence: TGTGCCAGCAGTGAACAAGCAGGGTTCTATGGCTACACCTTC. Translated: CASSEQAGFYGYTF.

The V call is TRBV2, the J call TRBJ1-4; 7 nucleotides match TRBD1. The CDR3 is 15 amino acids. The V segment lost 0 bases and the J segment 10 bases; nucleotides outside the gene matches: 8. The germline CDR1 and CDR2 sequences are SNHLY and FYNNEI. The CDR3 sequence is CASSEASGQGGKLFF. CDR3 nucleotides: TGTGCCAGCAGTGAAGCATCGGGGCAGGGGGGAAAACTGTTTTTT.

The DNA of the CDR3 is TGCGCCAGCAGCTCATTACAGGCCATGAACACTGAAGCTTTCTTT. Protein sequence: CASSSLQAMNTEAFF. J is TRBJ1-1 and V is TRBV5-1, with D possibly TRBD1 on 5 matching bases. Trimming took off 3 bases at V and 0 bases at J, with 12 bases between the two ends. This CDR3 contains 15 residues. CDR1 SGHRS and CDR2 YFSETQ come from the germline V gene.

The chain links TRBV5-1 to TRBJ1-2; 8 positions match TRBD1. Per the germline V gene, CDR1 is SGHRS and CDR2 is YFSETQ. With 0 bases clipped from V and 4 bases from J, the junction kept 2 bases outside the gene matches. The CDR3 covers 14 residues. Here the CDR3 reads CASSLETGVYGYTF. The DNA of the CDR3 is TGCGCCAGCAGCTTGGAGACAGGGGTCTATGGCTACACCTTC.

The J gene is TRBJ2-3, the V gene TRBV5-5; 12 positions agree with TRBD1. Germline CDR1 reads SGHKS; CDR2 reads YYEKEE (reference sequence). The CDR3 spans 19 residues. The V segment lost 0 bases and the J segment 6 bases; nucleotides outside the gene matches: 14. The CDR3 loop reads CASSLAVGSGTGGADTQYF. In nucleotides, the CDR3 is TGTGCCAGCAGCTTGGCCGTTGGGTCCGGGACAGGGGGCGCGGATACGCAGTATTTT.

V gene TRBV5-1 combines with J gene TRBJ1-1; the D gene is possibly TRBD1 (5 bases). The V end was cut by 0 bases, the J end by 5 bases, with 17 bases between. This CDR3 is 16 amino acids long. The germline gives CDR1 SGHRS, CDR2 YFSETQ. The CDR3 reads CASSLARVGGGTEAFF. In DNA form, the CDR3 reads TGCGCCAGCAGCTTGGCTCGCGTTGGGGGAGGAACTGAAGCTTTCTTT.

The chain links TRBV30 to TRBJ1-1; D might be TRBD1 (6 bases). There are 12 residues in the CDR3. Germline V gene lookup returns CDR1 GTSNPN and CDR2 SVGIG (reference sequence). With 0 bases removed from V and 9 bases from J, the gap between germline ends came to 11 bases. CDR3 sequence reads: CAWSVLRDKAFF. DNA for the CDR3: TGTGCCTGGAGTGTACTAAGGGACAAAGCTTTCTTT. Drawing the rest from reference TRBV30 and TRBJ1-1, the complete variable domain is SQTIHQWPATLVQPVGSPLSLECTVEGTSNPNLYWYRQAAGRGLQLLFYSVGIGQISSEVPQNLSASRPQDRQFILSSKKLLLSDSGFYLCAWSVLRDKAFFGQGTRLTVV.